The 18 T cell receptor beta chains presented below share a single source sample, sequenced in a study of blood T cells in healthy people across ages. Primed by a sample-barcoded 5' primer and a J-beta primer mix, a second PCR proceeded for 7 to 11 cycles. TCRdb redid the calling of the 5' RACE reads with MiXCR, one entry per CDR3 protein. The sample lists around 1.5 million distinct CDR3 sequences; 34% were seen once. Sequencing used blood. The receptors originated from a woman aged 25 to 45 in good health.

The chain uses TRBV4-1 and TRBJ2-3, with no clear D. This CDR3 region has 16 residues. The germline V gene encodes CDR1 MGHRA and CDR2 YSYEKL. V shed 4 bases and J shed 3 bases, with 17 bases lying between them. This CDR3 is CASSLAVLRKTDTQYF. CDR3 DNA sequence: TGCGCCAGCAGCCTGGCCGTGCTCAGAAAAACAGATACGCAGTATTTT.

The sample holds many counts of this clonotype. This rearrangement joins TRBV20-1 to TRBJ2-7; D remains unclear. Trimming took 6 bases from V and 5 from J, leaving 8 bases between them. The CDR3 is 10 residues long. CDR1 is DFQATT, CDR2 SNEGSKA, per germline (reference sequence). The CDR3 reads CSADGHEQYF. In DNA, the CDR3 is TGCAGTGCCGATGGGCACGAGCAGTACTTC.

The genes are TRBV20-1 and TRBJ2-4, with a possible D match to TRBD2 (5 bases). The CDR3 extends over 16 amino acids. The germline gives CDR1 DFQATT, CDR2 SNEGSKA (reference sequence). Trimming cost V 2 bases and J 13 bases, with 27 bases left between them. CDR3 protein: CSARTSELVSGGEQYF. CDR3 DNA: TGCAGTGCTAGAACTTCCGAACTTGTGTCAGGTGGGGAGCAGTACTTC.

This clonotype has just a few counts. The CDR3 here is CASSLYTGYNEQFF. CDR3 coding DNA: TGCGCCAGCAGCCTATACACAGGATACAATGAGCAGTTCTTC. The chain is built from TRBV5-1 and TRBJ2-1, with D maybe TRBD1 (5 bases). Germline V gene lookup returns CDR1 SGHRS and CDR2 YFSETQ. This CDR3 is 14 amino acids long. V lost 4 bases and J lost 4, with 12 bases in between.

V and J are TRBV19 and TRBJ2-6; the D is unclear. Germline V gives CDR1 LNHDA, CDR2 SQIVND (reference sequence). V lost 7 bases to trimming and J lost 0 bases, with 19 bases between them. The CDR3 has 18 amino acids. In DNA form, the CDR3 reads TGTGCCAGTACGAATTTGGCGAGAGGAACCTCTGGGGCCAACGTCCTGACTTTC. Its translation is CASTNLARGTSGANVLTF.

This CDR3 is CSVSGADGTLNTEAFF. The CDR3 DNA follows: TGCAGCGTATCAGGGGCGGACGGAACCTTGAACACTGAAGCTTTCTTT. The chain uses TRBV29-1 and TRBJ1-1, with D possibly TRBD1 on 6 matching bases. Germline V gene sequence: CDR1 SQVTM, CDR2 ANQGSEA. With 6 bases removed from V and 0 bases from J, the gap between germline ends came to 20 bases. The CDR3 is 16 residues long.

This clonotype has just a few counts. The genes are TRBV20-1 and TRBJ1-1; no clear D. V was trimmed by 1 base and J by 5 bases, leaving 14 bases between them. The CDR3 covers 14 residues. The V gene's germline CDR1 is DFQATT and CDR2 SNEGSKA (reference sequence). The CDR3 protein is CSARGSGYSTEAFF. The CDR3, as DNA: TGCAGTGCTAGAGGGTCCGGGTATTCGACTGAAGCTTTCTTT.

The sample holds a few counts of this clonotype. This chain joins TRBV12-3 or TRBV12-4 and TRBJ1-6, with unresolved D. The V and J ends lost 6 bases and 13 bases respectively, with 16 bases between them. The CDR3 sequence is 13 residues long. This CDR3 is CASRSARETPLHF. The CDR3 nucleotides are TGTGCCAGCAGGTCAGCACGGGAAACCCCCCTCCACTTT.

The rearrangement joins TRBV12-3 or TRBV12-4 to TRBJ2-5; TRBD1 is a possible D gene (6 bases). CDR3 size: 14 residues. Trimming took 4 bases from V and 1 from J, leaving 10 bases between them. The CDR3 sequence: CASSSKGVQETQYF. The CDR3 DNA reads TGTGCCAGCAGTTCCAAGGGGGTCCAAGAGACCCAGTACTTC.

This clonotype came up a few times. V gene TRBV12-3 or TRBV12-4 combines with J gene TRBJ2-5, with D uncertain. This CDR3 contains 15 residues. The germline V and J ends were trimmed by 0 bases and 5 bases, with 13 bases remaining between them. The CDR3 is CASSLAALEDETQYF. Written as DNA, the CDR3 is TGTGCCAGCAGTTTAGCAGCCCTAGAGGATGAGACCCAGTACTTC.

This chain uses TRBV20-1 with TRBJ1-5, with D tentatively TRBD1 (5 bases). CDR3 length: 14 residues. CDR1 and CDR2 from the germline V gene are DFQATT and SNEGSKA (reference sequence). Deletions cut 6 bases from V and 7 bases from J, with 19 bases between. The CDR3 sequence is CSAQTGQGNQPQHF. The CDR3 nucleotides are TGCAGTGCGCAGACGGGGCAGGGTAACCAGCCCCAGCATTTT.

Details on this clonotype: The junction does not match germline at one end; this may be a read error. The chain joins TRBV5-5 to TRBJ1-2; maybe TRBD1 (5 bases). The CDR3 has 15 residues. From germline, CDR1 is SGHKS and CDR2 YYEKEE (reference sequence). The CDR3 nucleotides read TGTGCCGGCAGGGTTCAGACAATGGGAGGCTATGGCTACACCTTC. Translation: CAGRVQTMGGYGYTF.

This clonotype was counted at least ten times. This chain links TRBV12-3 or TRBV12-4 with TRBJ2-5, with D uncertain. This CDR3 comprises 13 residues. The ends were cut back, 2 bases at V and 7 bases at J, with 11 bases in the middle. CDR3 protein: CASSLLRSGTQYF. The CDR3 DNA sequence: TGTGCCAGCAGTTTACTGCGGTCAGGGACCCAGTACTTC.

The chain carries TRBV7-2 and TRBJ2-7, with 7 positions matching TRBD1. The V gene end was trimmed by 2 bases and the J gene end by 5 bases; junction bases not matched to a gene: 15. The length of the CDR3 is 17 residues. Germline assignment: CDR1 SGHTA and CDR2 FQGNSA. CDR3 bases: TGTGCCAGCAGCTTATCAGGGATTGGGGACAGAACCCACGAGCAGTACGTC. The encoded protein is CASSLSGIGDRTHEQYV.

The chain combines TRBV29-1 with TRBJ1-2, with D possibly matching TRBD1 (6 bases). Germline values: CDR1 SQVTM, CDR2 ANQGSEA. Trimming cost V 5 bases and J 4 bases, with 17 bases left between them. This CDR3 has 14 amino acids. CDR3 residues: CSVRPDRQVYGYTF. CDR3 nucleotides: TGCAGCGTTCGACCTGACCGACAGGTCTATGGCTACACCTTC.

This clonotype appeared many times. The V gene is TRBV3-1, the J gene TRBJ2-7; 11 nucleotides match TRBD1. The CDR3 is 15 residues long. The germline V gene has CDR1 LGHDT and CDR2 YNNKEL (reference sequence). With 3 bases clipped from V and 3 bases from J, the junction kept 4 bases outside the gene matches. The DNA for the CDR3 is TGTGCCAGCAGCCAGGCCGGGACAGGGGGCTACGAGCAGTACTTC. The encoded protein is CASSQAGTGGYEQYF.

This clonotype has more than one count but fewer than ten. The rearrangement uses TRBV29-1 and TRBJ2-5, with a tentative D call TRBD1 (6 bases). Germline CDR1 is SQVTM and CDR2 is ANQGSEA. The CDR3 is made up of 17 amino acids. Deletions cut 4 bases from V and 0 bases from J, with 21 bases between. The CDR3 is CSVGPPQGIIYQETQYF. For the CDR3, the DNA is TGCAGCGTTGGCCCCCCGCAGGGGATAATATACCAAGAGACCCAGTACTTC.

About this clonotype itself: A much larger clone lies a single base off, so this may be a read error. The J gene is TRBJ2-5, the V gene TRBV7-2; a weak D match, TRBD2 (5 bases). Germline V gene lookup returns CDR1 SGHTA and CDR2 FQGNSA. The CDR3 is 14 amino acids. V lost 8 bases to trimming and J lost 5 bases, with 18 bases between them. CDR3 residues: CASGPWGAGETQYF. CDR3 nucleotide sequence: TGTGCCAGCGGCCCATGGGGAGCTGGGGAGACCCAGTACTTC. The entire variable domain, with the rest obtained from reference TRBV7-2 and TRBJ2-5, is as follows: GAGVSQSPSNKVTEKGKDVELRCDPISGHTALYWYRQSLGQGLEFLIYFQGNSAPDKSGLPSDRFSAERTGGSVSTLTIQRTQQEDSAVYLCASGPWGAGETQYFGPGTRLLVL.